These T cell receptor beta chains were read from a single sample in a study of T cell responses to AZD1222 COVID-19 vaccine. The method was immunoSEQ multiplex PCR; TCRdb's version includes in-frame clones alone and lacks a portion of them. The sample shows roughly 150,000 clones, roughly 91% of them seen only once. The material was peripheral blood, obtained 28 days after the second AZD1222 dose. Receptor source: an adult who received the AZD1222 COVID-19 vaccine. Both conserved end residues are part of each CDR3. D genes are given only for firm matches. Size tells how often a clone was seen (once, few, many) or the class of an expanded clone, and some rows leave it out.

TRBJ1-5 TRBV30 NA NA CAWSVGVTNQPQHF TGTGCCTGGAGTGTAGGAGTAACCAATCAGCCCCAGCATTTT
TRBJ1-6 TRBV3-1/TRBV3-2 NA NA CASSRGPVLDNSPLHF TGTGCCAGCAGCCGAGGGCCCGTCCTCGATAATTCACCCCTCCACTTT
TRBJ1-2 TRBV20-1 NA NA CSAFKGGGYTF TGCAGTGCTTTCAAGGGCGGGGGCTACACCTTC
TRBJ1-2 TRBV7-2 NA NA CASSFASQNYGYTF TGTGCCAGCAGCTTCGCCAGCCAAAACTATGGCTACACCTTC
TRBJ2-3 TRBV6-5 TRBD2 NA CASTYIAGSTDTQYF TGTGCCAGCACCTACATAGCGGGGAGCACAGATACGCAGTATTTT
TRBJ2-3 TRBV30 NA NA CAWSWGPGRVSTDTQYF TGTGCCTGGAGTTGGGGCCCCGGTAGGGTTAGCACAGATACGCAGTATTTT
TRBJ1-1 TRBV28 TRBD1 NA CASSLGGTGDTEAFF TGTGCCAGCAGTTTGGGCGGGACAGGGGACACTGAAGCTTTCTTT
TRBJ1-5 TRBV18 TRBD1 once CASSPPGQSNQPQHF TGTGCCAGCTCACCACCGGGACAGAGCAATCAGCCCCAGCATTTT
TRBJ2-3 TRBV3-1/TRBV3-2 NA NA CASSPASGRVSDTQYF TGTGCCAGCAGCCCTGCGTCGGGCAGGGTATCAGATACGCAGTATTTT
TRBJ1-2 TRBV28 NA NA CASSSNNQYGYTF TGTGCCAGCAGTTCAAATAACCAGTATGGCTACACCTTC
TRBJ1-3 TRBV7-8 TRBD1 NA CASSLNRGYLSGNTIYF TGTGCCAGCAGCTTAAACAGGGGGTATCTGTCTGGAAACACCATATATTTT
TRBJ1-4 TRBV6-5 NA NA CASSRTTVPNEKLFF TGTGCCAGCAGCCGGACAACGGTCCCTAATGAAAAACTGTTTTTT
TRBJ1-1 TRBV9 TRBD1 NA CASGQGMNTEAFF TGTGCCAGCGGACAGGGGATGAACACTGAAGCTTTCTTT
TRBJ1-1 TRBV12-3/TRBV12-4 NA NA CASSAPPNTEAFF TGTGCCAGCAGTGCCCCCCCGAACACTGAAGCTTTCTTT
TRBJ1-6 TRBV20-1 NA NA CSASARRGWSPLHF TGCAGTGCTAGTGCGAGGAGGGGGTGGTCACCCCTCCACTTT
TRBJ2-1 TRBV30 TRBD2 NA CAWTGGVRSLLQFF TGTGCCTGGACGGGGGGGGTTCGCTCCCTTTTACAGTTCTTC
TRBJ1-4 TRBV5-1 NA NA CASSFSGETNEKLFF TGCGCCAGCAGCTTTAGTGGGGAAACTAATGAAAAACTGTTTTTT
TRBJ2-2 TRBV12-3/TRBV12-4 NA NA CASSTVGELFF TGTGCCAGCAGCACAGTAGGGGAGCTGTTTTTT
TRBJ2-7 TRBV6-2/TRBV6-3 NA NA CASSYSGRGTEQYF TGTGCCAGCAGTTACTCGGGGCGCGGTACTGAGCAGTACTTC
TRBJ1-1 TRBV9 NA few CASSAGGAVTEAFF TGTGCCAGCAGCGCCGGAGGGGCCGTGACTGAAGCTTTCTTT
TRBJ2-2 TRBV4-1 TRBD1 NA CASSLTAGGTGELFF TGCGCCAGCAGCCTGACGGCAGGGGGCACCGGGGAGCTGTTTTTT
TRBJ1-5 TRBV5-8 NA NA CASSLGVGANQPQHF TGTGCCAGCAGCTTGGGGGTTGGGGCCAATCAGCCCCAGCATTTT
TRBJ1-5 TRBV19 NA NA CASSIQGVQPQHF TGTGCCAGTAGTATCCAGGGCGTCCAGCCCCAGCATTTT
TRBJ2-5 TRBV5-1 TRBD2 NA CASSLASGGARKTQYF TGCGCCAGCAGCTTGGCTAGCGGGGGGGCTCGGAAGACCCAGTACTTC
TRBJ2-7 TRBV5-4 TRBD2 NA CASSPGGLAGYYEQYF TGTGCCAGCAGCCCAGGCGGACTAGCGGGATACTACGAGCAGTACTTC
TRBJ2-7 TRBV7-2 TRBD1 NA CASSPLPGQGRDEQYF TGTGCCAGCAGCCCCCTCCCGGGACAGGGGAGGGACGAGCAGTACTTC
TRBJ1-4 TRBV28 NA NA CASSLGRRGEKLFF TGTGCCAGCAGTTTGGGAAGGAGAGGAGAAAAACTGTTTTTT
TRBJ2-2 TRBV19 NA NA CASSLLGTYTGELFF TGTGCCAGTAGCTTATTGGGTACCTACACCGGGGAGCTGTTTTTT
TRBJ1-2 TRBV19 TRBD1 NA CASSDRGEVYGYTF TGTGCCAGTAGTGACAGGGGTGAGGTCTATGGCTACACCTTC
TRBJ1-6 TRBV18 TRBD1 NA CASSESGQGYTPLHF TGTGCCAGCTCAGAGTCGGGACAGGGATATACTCCCCTCCACTTT
TRBJ2-6 TRBV9 NA NA CASSGAHSGANVLTF TGTGCCAGCAGCGGCGCTCACTCTGGGGCCAACGTCCTGACTTTC
TRBJ2-5 TRBV10-3 TRBD2 NA CAISAGGPVETQYF TGTGCCATCAGCGCGGGGGGGCCAGTAGAGACCCAGTACTTC
TRBJ1-4 TRBV24-1 NA NA CATSAWGDEKLFF TGTGCCACCAGTGCTTGGGGTGATGAAAAACTGTTTTTT
TRBJ1-1 TRBV10-3 NA NA CAISEVIGAEAFF TGTGCCATCAGTGAAGTAATTGGGGCTGAAGCTTTCTTT
TRBJ2-7 TRBV28 NA few CASTDSPGEQYF TGTGCCAGCACGGACAGCCCGGGCGAGCAGTACTTC
TRBJ2-1 TRBV12-3/TRBV12-4 NA once CASSSSSYNEQFF TGTGCCAGCAGTTCCAGCTCCTACAATGAGCAGTTCTTC
TRBJ2-7 TRBV5-1 TRBD2 NA CASRAGEGRSEQYF TGCGCCAGTCGAGCCGGGGAGGGCCGCAGCGAGCAGTACTTC
TRBJ2-2 TRBV27 TRBD1 NA CASSFTGQRNTGELFF TGTGCCAGCAGTTTTACGGGACAGAGGAACACCGGGGAGCTGTTTTTT
TRBJ2-1 TRBV7-9 TRBD1 once CASSPPRDRSPYNEQFF TGTGCCAGCAGCCCCCCAAGGGACAGGTCCCCCTACAATGAGCAGTTCTTC
TRBJ1-4 TRBV5-1 NA NA CASRERPDNEKLFF TGCGCCAGTAGAGAACGCCCGGATAATGAAAAACTGTTTTTT
TRBJ1-3 TRBV6-1 NA NA CASSEALQGLSGNTIYF TGTGCCAGCAGTGAAGCGCTTCAAGGACTCTCTGGAAACACCATATATTTT
TRBJ2-7 TRBV2 NA NA CASSRTETYEQYF TGTGCCAGCAGTAGGACAGAAACCTACGAGCAGTACTTC
TRBJ1-2 TRBV6-6 NA NA CASSYGSGVYGYTF TGTGCCAGCAGTTACGGGTCAGGGGTTTATGGCTACACCTTC
TRBJ1-2 TRBV7-9 NA NA CASSSPVGHPGYTF TGTGCCAGCAGCTCGCCCGTGGGACACCCTGGCTACACCTTC
TRBJ2-2 TRBV7-2 TRBD1 NA CASTLGGTGNTGELFF TGTGCCAGCACCCTAGGGGGGACAGGCAACACCGGGGAGCTGTTTTTT
TRBJ1-1 TRBV19 NA once CASSIVRSANTEAFF TGTGCCAGTAGTATAGTCCGATCAGCGAACACTGAAGCTTTCTTT
TRBJ1-5 TRBV28 TRBD1 NA CASSLGTGNQPQHF TGTGCCAGCAGCCTCGGGACAGGGAATCAGCCCCAGCATTTT
TRBJ1-2 TRBV18 NA NA CASSPPGSDGYTF TGTGCCAGCTCACCACCCGGGAGCGATGGCTACACCTTC
TRBJ1-1 TRBV18 NA NA CASSPPETVNTEAFF TGTGCCAGCTCCCCACCTGAGACGGTGAACACTGAAGCTTTCTTT
TRBJ1-2 TRBV28 NA NA CASSPRGAGAHYGYTF TGTGCCAGCAGTCCGCGGGGGGCGGGGGCGCATTATGGCTACACCTTC
TRBJ2-2 TRBV5-1 NA NA CASSLVSWVGGELFF TGCGCCAGCAGCTTGGTTTCCTGGGTAGGCGGGGAGCTGTTTTTT
TRBJ2-3 TRBV7-8 NA NA CASRPRDFTDTQYF TGTGCCAGCCGCCCCCGGGACTTCACAGATACGCAGTATTTT
TRBJ2-3 TRBV10-3 NA once CAAAGRSDTQYF TGTGCCGCGGCGGGGAGGTCAGATACGCAGTATTTT
TRBJ2-5 TRBV20-1 TRBD2 NA CSASALLAGAQETQYF TGCAGTGCTAGTGCCCTACTAGCGGGGGCCCAAGAGACCCAGTACTTC
TRBJ2-7 TRBV12-3/TRBV12-4 TRBD1 NA CASSRTGAEQYF TGTGCCAGCAGTCGTACAGGGGCCGAGCAGTACTTC
TRBJ2-1 TRBV5-1 TRBD2 NA CASSFELAGGPWFF TGCGCCAGCAGCTTTGAACTAGCGGGGGGGCCGTGGTTCTTC
TRBJ2-7 TRBV7-8 NA NA CASSLRGQIPYEQYF TGTGCCAGCAGCTTAAGAGGACAGATTCCCTACGAGCAGTACTTC
TRBJ2-5 TRBV28 NA NA CASSSAGALTQIQETQYF TGTGCCAGCAGTTCGGCGGGGGCCCTAACCCAAATCCAAGAGACCCAGTACTTC